These T cell receptor beta chains were read from a single sample in a study of T cell changes during pregnancy in multiple sclerosis. Here immunoSEQ multiplex PCR was the method, and the copy in TCRdb shows in-frame clones only, minus some. Here the sample spans approximately 44,000 clones, roughly nine tenths being singletons. Sample: CD4+ T cells from peripheral blood mononuclear cells, taken in the first trimester of pregnancy. The receptors come from a female donor with multiple sclerosis, enrolled in a pregnancy study. Both conserved end residues are part of each CDR3. D genes are given only for firm matches. Size is omitted from some rows. Given values are once, few, many or a class for expanded clones.

J gene: TRBJ2-2; V gene: TRBV30; clone size: NA; D gene: NA; CDR3 protein: CAWREQNTGELFF; CDR3 DNA: TGTGCCTGGAGAGAGCAGAACACCGGGGAGCTGTTTTTT
J gene: TRBJ2-7; V gene: TRBV6-4; clone size: NA; D gene: NA; CDR3 protein: CANRLPGRDRSYEQYF; CDR3 DNA: TGTGCCAACCGACTTCCTGGGCGTGACAGATCCTACGAGCAGTACTTC
J gene: TRBJ1-2; V gene: TRBV4-3; clone size: NA; D gene: TRBD1; CDR3 protein: CASSPIGTGKSYGYTF; CDR3 DNA: TGCGCCAGCAGCCCTATAGGGACAGGCAAGTCCTATGGCTACACCTTC
J gene: TRBJ2-7; V gene: TRBV7-9; clone size: few; D gene: TRBD2; CDR3 protein: CASSLGTSGNDEQYF; CDR3 DNA: TGTGCCAGCAGCCTCGGAACTAGCGGGAACGACGAGCAGTACTTC
J gene: TRBJ2-7; V gene: TRBV25-1; clone size: NA; D gene: TRBD2; CDR3 protein: CASRAGDHEQYF; CDR3 DNA: TGTGCCAGCAGGGCGGGGGACCACGAGCAGTACTTC
J gene: TRBJ2-7; V gene: TRBV4-2; clone size: NA; D gene: NA; CDR3 protein: CASSQGDTDRSYEQYF; CDR3 DNA: TGTGCCAGCAGCCAAGGGGACACGGATCGGTCCTACGAGCAGTACTTC
J gene: TRBJ2-3; V gene: TRBV4-1; clone size: NA; D gene: NA; CDR3 protein: CASSQEGRTDTQYF; CDR3 DNA: TGCGCCAGCAGCCAAGAGGGCCGCACAGATACGCAGTATTTT
J gene: TRBJ2-5; V gene: TRBV4-2; clone size: once; D gene: NA; CDR3 protein: CASSQRFGPPETQYF; CDR3 DNA: TGTGCCAGCAGCCAAAGGTTTGGGCCCCCCGAGACCCAGTACTTC
J gene: TRBJ2-3; V gene: TRBV6-1; clone size: NA; D gene: TRBD1; CDR3 protein: CASGRQGWNTQYF; CDR3 DNA: TGTGCCAGCGGGAGACAGGGTTGGAATACGCAGTATTTT
J gene: TRBJ2-1; V gene: TRBV5-1; clone size: NA; D gene: TRBD2; CDR3 protein: CASSSTPGPAGLAGGSYNEQFF; CDR3 DNA: TGCGCCAGCAGCTCGACTCCGGGTCCGGCGGGACTAGCGGGAGGGTCTTACAATGAGCAGTTCTTC
J gene: TRBJ2-1; V gene: TRBV18; clone size: once; D gene: TRBD2; CDR3 protein: CASSPVGTGGAYNEQFF; CDR3 DNA: TGTGCCAGCTCACCAGTCGGAACGGGAGGGGCCTACAATGAGCAGTTCTTC
J gene: TRBJ2-3; V gene: TRBV5-1; clone size: NA; D gene: TRBD2; CDR3 protein: CASSLAGLAADTQYF; CDR3 DNA: TGCGCCAGCAGCTTGGCGGGACTAGCAGCAGATACGCAGTATTTT
J gene: TRBJ2-3; V gene: TRBV7-9; clone size: few; D gene: TRBD2; CDR3 protein: CASSLTGGADTQYF; CDR3 DNA: TGTGCCAGCAGCTTGACGGGAGGGGCAGATACGCAGTATTTT
J gene: TRBJ1-1; V gene: TRBV6-1; clone size: NA; D gene: NA; CDR3 protein: CASSVAESMNTEAFF; CDR3 DNA: TGTGCCAGCAGTGTGGCGGAGAGTATGAACACTGAAGCTTTCTTT
J gene: TRBJ2-3; V gene: TRBV2; clone size: NA; D gene: TRBD1; CDR3 protein: CASRVQGMADTQYF; CDR3 DNA: TGTGCCAGCAGAGTACAGGGGATGGCAGATACGCAGTATTTT
J gene: TRBJ1-2; V gene: TRBV5-1; clone size: NA; D gene: NA; CDR3 protein: CASSLDVGQQVYGYTF; CDR3 DNA: TGCGCCAGCAGCCTGGATGTCGGACAGCAAGTCTATGGCTACACCTTC
J gene: TRBJ1-2; V gene: TRBV19; clone size: NA; D gene: NA; CDR3 protein: CASRYLGLEDGYTF; CDR3 DNA: TGTGCCAGTAGGTATCTGGGCTTGGAGGATGGCTACACCTTC
J gene: TRBJ2-1; V gene: TRBV7-2; clone size: NA; D gene: NA; CDR3 protein: CASNFGGIRDREQFF; CDR3 DNA: TGTGCCAGCAATTTTGGGGGGATACGCGATCGCGAGCAGTTCTTC
J gene: TRBJ2-2; V gene: TRBV28; clone size: NA; D gene: TRBD2; CDR3 protein: CASSLPGGTGELFF; CDR3 DNA: TGTGCCAGCAGTTTACCGGGAGGCACCGGGGAGCTGTTTTTT
J gene: TRBJ2-3; V gene: TRBV27; clone size: NA; D gene: TRBD2; CDR3 protein: CASSLAGTRDFPQYF; CDR3 DNA: TGTGCCAGCAGTTTAGCCGGGACTAGAGACTTTCCGCAGTATTTT
J gene: TRBJ2-5; V gene: TRBV5-4; clone size: NA; D gene: NA; CDR3 protein: CASMGDNQETQYF; CDR3 DNA: TGTGCCAGCATGGGGGACAATCAAGAGACCCAGTACTTC
J gene: TRBJ2-1; V gene: TRBV7-2; clone size: once; D gene: TRBD2; CDR3 protein: CASSPRLAGGQGEQFF; CDR3 DNA: TGTGCCAGCAGCCCCCGACTAGCGGGAGGGCAAGGTGAGCAGTTCTTC
J gene: TRBJ2-6; V gene: TRBV7-3; clone size: NA; D gene: NA; CDR3 protein: CASSSRGLTSGANVLTF; CDR3 DNA: TGTGCCAGCAGCTCTAGGGGCCTCACCTCTGGGGCCAACGTCCTGACTTTC
J gene: TRBJ1-1; V gene: TRBV2; clone size: NA; D gene: NA; CDR3 protein: CASSESRTHTEAFF; CDR3 DNA: TGTGCCAGCAGTGAATCCAGAACCCACACTGAAGCTTTCTTT
J gene: TRBJ2-7; V gene: TRBV19; clone size: NA; D gene: TRBD1; CDR3 protein: CASSISTGAYEQYF; CDR3 DNA: TGTGCCAGTAGTATCAGCACAGGGGCCTACGAGCAGTACTTC
J gene: TRBJ2-1; V gene: TRBV10-3; clone size: NA; D gene: TRBD2; CDR3 protein: CAISTTSGGGEQFF; CDR3 DNA: TGTGCCATCAGCACAACTAGCGGCGGGGGTGAGCAGTTCTTC
J gene: TRBJ1-2; V gene: TRBV19; clone size: once; D gene: NA; CDR3 protein: CASSSGGFNYGYTF; CDR3 DNA: TGTGCCAGTAGTTCGGGGGGCTTTAACTATGGCTACACCTTC
J gene: TRBJ2-7; V gene: TRBV7-9; clone size: NA; D gene: TRBD2; CDR3 protein: CASSLDSGTSGQHNYEQYF; CDR3 DNA: TGTGCCAGCAGCTTAGATTCCGGGACTAGCGGACAACACAACTACGAGCAGTACTTC
J gene: TRBJ2-1; V gene: TRBV25-1; clone size: NA; D gene: TRBD1; CDR3 protein: CASSEYLQGANEQFF; CDR3 DNA: TGTGCCAGCAGTGAATATCTGCAGGGGGCTAATGAGCAGTTCTTC
J gene: TRBJ1-3; V gene: TRBV18; clone size: NA; D gene: NA; CDR3 protein: CASSPTHILGRSSGNTIYF; CDR3 DNA: TGTGCCAGCTCCCCGACTCATATTTTAGGCCGGTCGTCTGGAAACACCATATATTTT
J gene: TRBJ2-3; V gene: TRBV21-1; clone size: NA; D gene: NA; CDR3 protein: CARTSGRGDTQYF; CDR3 DNA: TGTGCCAGGACGAGCGGGAGGGGCGATACGCAGTATTTT
J gene: TRBJ2-1; V gene: TRBV5-1; clone size: NA; D gene: TRBD1; CDR3 protein: CASSSTGTGGMIEQFF; CDR3 DNA: TGCGCCAGCAGCTCAACCGGGACAGGTGGAATGATTGAGCAGTTCTTC
J gene: TRBJ1-6; V gene: TRBV28; clone size: NA; D gene: NA; CDR3 protein: CASSPPGMSSYNSPLHF; CDR3 DNA: TGTGCCAGCAGCCCCCCGGGGATGAGCTCCTATAATTCACCCCTCCACTTT
J gene: TRBJ2-1; V gene: TRBV7-6; clone size: NA; D gene: TRBD1; CDR3 protein: CASSLVRTGGRDEQFF; CDR3 DNA: TGTGCCAGCAGCTTGGTCAGGACAGGGGGCCGTGATGAGCAGTTCTTC
J gene: TRBJ1-3; V gene: TRBV2; clone size: NA; D gene: TRBD1; CDR3 protein: CASRRDRGFSGNTIYF; CDR3 DNA: TGTGCCAGCAGAAGGGACAGGGGCTTCTCTGGAAACACCATATATTTT
J gene: TRBJ2-1; V gene: TRBV5-4; clone size: NA; D gene: NA; CDR3 protein: CASSLPSNNEQFF; CDR3 DNA: TGTGCCAGCAGCTTGCCTAGCAACAATGAGCAGTTCTTC
J gene: TRBJ2-3; V gene: TRBV5-6; clone size: once; D gene: NA; CDR3 protein: CASSLYSATHLADTQYF; CDR3 DNA: TGTGCCAGCAGCTTGTACAGTGCCACTCACTTGGCAGATACGCAGTATTTT